The 10 T cell receptor beta chains presented below share a single source sample, sequenced in a study of blood T cell repertoires in COVID-19 (TCRdb year 2020). The library came from the immunoSEQ multiplex PCR assay. TCRdb obtained this table from immuneACCESS and retained in-frame rearrangements with V and J assigned. These tables miss some clones; where compared with another copy, unresolved V genes account for less than half of the shortfall, and the remainder is unexplained. The table for this sample lists 300,000 to 350,000 clones; 90% to 95% of them were counted only once. 3.9% of the sample belongs to the ten largest clones. The specimen sequenced was PBMCs or T cells enriched from blood (not recorded which). The receptor set was obtained from a woman younger than 45 who had been exposed to COVID-19.

V is TRBV5-6 and J is TRBJ1-1; TRBD1 agrees at 10 bases. After removal of 4 bases from V and 9 bases from J, the junction contained 9 bases not matched to a gene. This CDR3 is built from 14 residues. Germline CDR1 SGHDT, CDR2 YYEEEE. The DNA of the CDR3 is TGTGCCAGCAGCGGACGACAGGGGGCATCACAAGCTTTCTTT. Encoded protein: CASSGRQGASQAFF.

The chain recombines TRBV6-5 with TRBJ2-3; D possibly corresponds to TRBD2 (5 bases). CDR1 MNHEY and CDR2 SVGAGI come from the germline V gene. V was cut by 7 bases and J by 3 bases, with 11 bases left in between. This CDR3 spans 13 amino acids. This CDR3 is CASKRDPTDTQYF. CDR3 in DNA: TGTGCCAGCAAACGGGATCCTACAGATACGCAGTATTTT.

Written as DNA, the CDR3 is TGCGCCAGCAGCCAAGAGAACAGGGGCTTTAACACTGAAGCTTTCTTT. Translation: CASSQENRGFNTEAFF. The chain recombines TRBV4-3 with TRBJ1-1; 7 positions match TRBD1. CDR3 size: 16 residues. The V gene's germline CDR1 is LGHNA and CDR2 YSLEER. V trimming: 0 bases; J trimming: 2 bases; junction bases outside the gene matches: 6.

This clone was picked up one time. The chain links TRBV25-1 to TRBJ1-2, with 10 bases that match TRBD1. This CDR3 is built from 16 residues. Germline loops: CDR1 MGHDK, CDR2 SYGVNS. V gave up 6 bases and J gave up 4 bases; unmatched junction bases: 11. Here the CDR3 reads CASRTELGQGFYGYTF. CDR3 in DNA: TGTGCCAGCAGAACGGAACTGGGACAGGGGTTCTATGGCTACACCTTC.

This clone was seen more than once but under ten times. The J gene is TRBJ2-7, the V gene TRBV7-6; 7 bases are shared with TRBD1. Germline V gene data show CDR1 as SGHVS and CDR2 as FNYEAQ. The V gene end was trimmed by 8 bases and the J gene end by 4 bases; junction bases not matched to a gene: 8. CDR3 length: 13 residues. The CDR3 here is CASGDSLAYEQYF. The CDR3 DNA follows: TGTGCCAGCGGGGACAGTCTTGCGTACGAGCAGTACTTC.

The chain employs TRBV6-2 or TRBV6-3 and TRBJ1-2; no definite D call. Germline V gene lookup returns CDR1 MNHEY and CDR2 SVGEGT. Trimming stripped 6 bases from V and 5 bases from J, with 22 bases between. The CDR3 totals 16 residues. The CDR3 here is CASSQTPVGGRYGYTF. DNA of the CDR3: TGTGCCAGCAGCCAAACACCCGTTGGAGGGAGGTATGGCTACACCTTC.

The chain joins TRBV7-2 to TRBJ1-1, with D perhaps TRBD1 (5 bases). V was clipped by 6 bases and J by 4 bases, with 18 bases between them. The CDR3 has 15 amino acids. Per germline, CDR1 SGHTA and CDR2 FQGNSA. CDR3 coding DNA: TGTGCCAGCAGTTATCAGAGCGGGGGTGGCACTGAAGCTTTCTTT. It translates to CASSYQSGGGTEAFF.

This chain connects TRBV7-3 to TRBJ2-3; TRBD2 agrees at 7 bases. CDR1 is SGHTA, CDR2 FQGTGA, per germline. The CDR3 covers 13 residues. The V and J ends lost 5 bases and 8 bases, in that order; junction bases with no gene match: 7. CDR3 amino acids: CASSVTGGSTQYF. The CDR3 nucleotides read TGTGCCAGCAGCGTTACCGGGGGGAGTACGCAGTATTTT.

The V call is TRBV4-2, the J call TRBJ1-1; the D gene is possibly TRBD1 (6 bases). V lost 4 bases, J lost 0 bases, and 12 bases lay in between. The CDR3 length is 15 residues. Germline values: CDR1 LGHNA, CDR2 YNFKEQ. The CDR3, as DNA: TGTGCCAGCAGCCGACTCGGACAGTTGAACACTGAAGCTTTCTTT. Translated, it gives CASSRLGQLNTEAFF.

V gene TRBV3-1 (or the pseudogene TRBV3-2) combines with J gene TRBJ2-5; 8 bases align to TRBD2. The germline V gene has CDR1 LGHDT and CDR2 YNNKEL (reference sequence). The CDR3 is made up of 16 amino acids. J was trimmed by 5 bases and V by 1 base; bases with no gene match: 9. The CDR3 DNA reads TGTGCCAGCAGCCAAGGGAGTGGCGGGGGGACGGAGACCCAGTACTTC. This encodes CASSQGSGGGTETQYF.